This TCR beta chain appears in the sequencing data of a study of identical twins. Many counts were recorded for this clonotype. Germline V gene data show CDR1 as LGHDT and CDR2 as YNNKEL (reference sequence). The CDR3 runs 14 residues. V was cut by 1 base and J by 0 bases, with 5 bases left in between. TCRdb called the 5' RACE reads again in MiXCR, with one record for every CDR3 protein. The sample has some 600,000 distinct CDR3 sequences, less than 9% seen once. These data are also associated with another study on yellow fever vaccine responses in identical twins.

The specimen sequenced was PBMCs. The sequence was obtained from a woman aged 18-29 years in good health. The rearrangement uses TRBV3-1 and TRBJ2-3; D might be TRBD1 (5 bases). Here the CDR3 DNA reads TGTGCCAGCAGCCAAGGACAGAGCACAGATACGCAGTATTTT. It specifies CASSQGQSTDTQYF.